The source of this T cell receptor beta chain is a study of T cells after yellow fever vaccination. Worth noting for this clonotype: A much more abundant neighbour one base away suggests this may be a read error.

Trimming pared 5 bases from V and 5 bases from J, leaving 15 bases between. Germline CDR1 SGHTA, CDR2 FQGTGA. The CDR3 extends over 15 amino acids. TCRdb reanalysed the 5' RACE reads using MiXCR and keeps one entry per CDR3 protein. The data contain 30,000 to 35,000 distinct CDR3 sequences, 6.5% to 8.5% of them singletons. Study-wide results and limits: Clonotypes that responded to the vaccine were almost all undetectable in sorted memory subsets on day 0. Researchers report a weaker secondary response that nonetheless peaked faster, day 5 versus 15. A large majority of primary-vaccination clones showed up again after the booster (96% CD4, around 90% CD8).

This sequence joins TRBV7-3 and TRBJ2-2; D gene unclear. The clonotype originates from a man between 18 and 35 years old who received the YFV17D yellow fever vaccine. Source: PBMCs, either bulk or a sorted T-cell subset (CD4+, CD8+, memory, or dextramer-sorted; not recorded which), taken on the day of the first yellow fever vaccination. The CDR3 sequence: CASSQGMVLTGELFF. Here the CDR3 DNA reads TGTGCCAGCAGCCAAGGGATGGTTCTTACCGGGGAGCTGTTTTTT.